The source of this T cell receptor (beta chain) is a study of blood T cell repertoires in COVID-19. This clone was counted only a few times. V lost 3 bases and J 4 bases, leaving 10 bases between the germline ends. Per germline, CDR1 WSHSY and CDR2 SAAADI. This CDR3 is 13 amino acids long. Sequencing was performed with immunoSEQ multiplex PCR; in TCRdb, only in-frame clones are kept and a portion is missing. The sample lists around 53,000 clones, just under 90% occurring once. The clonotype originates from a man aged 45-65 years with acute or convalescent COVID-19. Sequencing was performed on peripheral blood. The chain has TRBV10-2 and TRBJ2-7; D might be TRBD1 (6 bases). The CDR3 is CASSDVRGYEQYF. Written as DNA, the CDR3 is TGCGCCAGCAGTGACGTCAGGGGATACGAGCAGTACTTC.